These 23 T cell receptor beta chains were sequenced from one sample in a study of T cell responses to AZD1222 COVID-19 vaccine. Libraries were prepared by immunoSEQ multiplex PCR; TCRdb keeps only in-frame clonotypes and omits some of them. Among tens of thousands of clones, about 93% were seen once, and the ten largest hold 4.5% to 5.5%. The sequencing used peripheral blood, collected on day 0 of MenACWY control vaccination. These receptors were collected from an adult in good health.

The rearrangement links TRBV7-2 to TRBJ2-5, with D uncertain. Germline V gene data show CDR1 as SGHTA and CDR2 as FQGNSA. V was trimmed by 1 base and J by 1 base, leaving 4 bases between them. The CDR3 has 13 amino acids. The CDR3 nucleotides read TGTGCCAGCAGCTTAGACAGCCAAGAGACCCAGTACTTC. Translated: CASSLDSQETQYF.

The rearrangement joins TRBV7-2 to TRBJ2-3; no firm D call. The CDR3 loop spans 17 amino acids. Germline CDR1 is SGHTA and CDR2 is FQGNSA. Trimming pared 1 base from V and 0 bases from J, leaving 14 bases between. The CDR3 is CASSLVVSSASTDTQYF. The CDR3 bases are TGTGCCAGCAGCTTAGTGGTTAGCAGTGCTAGCACAGATACGCAGTATTTT.

This clone occurred a few times. The chain employs TRBV11-3 and TRBJ2-7, with TRBD2 matching 11 bases. The CDR3 has 13 residues. The V segment lost 8 bases and the J segment 7 bases; nucleotides outside the gene matches: 7. From germline, CDR1 is SGHNT and CDR2 YENEEA. The CDR3 nucleotides read TGTGCCAGCCTGGGACTAGCGGATTTAGAGCAGTACTTC. This translates into CASLGLADLEQYF.

In its sample, this clone was seen once. This rearrangement joins TRBV19 to TRBJ1-2; 8 nucleotides line up with TRBD1. The CDR3 is 13 residues long. V trimming: 6 bases; J trimming: 8 bases; junction bases outside the gene matches: 8. The V gene's germline CDR1 is LNHDA and CDR2 SQIVND (reference sequence). CDR3 loop: CASSLQGAEGYTF. For the CDR3, the DNA is TGTGCCAGTAGCCTCCAGGGGGCTGAGGGCTACACCTTC.

The chain's CDR3 is CASSDATSDEKLFF. CDR3 sequence (DNA): TGTGCCAGCAGTGATGCCACTTCGGATGAAAAACTGTTTTTT. This chain links TRBV2 with TRBJ1-4, with D uncertain. Germline values: CDR1 SNHLY, CDR2 FYNNEI. V lost 3 bases and J lost 6, with 11 bases in between. CDR3 length: 14 amino acids.

The chain recombines TRBV7-8 with TRBJ2-2, with D possibly being TRBD2 (6 bases). Germline V lookup: CDR1 SGHVS, CDR2 FQNEAQ. Trimming removed 0 bases at V and 6 bases at J, with 8 bases between. CDR3 size: 14 residues. CDR3 region: CASSLARGPGELFF. The CDR3 DNA sequence: TGTGCCAGCAGCTTAGCGCGGGGTCCCGGGGAGCTGTTTTTT. The variable domain in full, completed from reference TRBV7-8 and TRBJ2-2, reads GAGVSQSPRYKVAKRGQDVALRCDPISGHVSLFWYQQALGQGPEFLTYFQNEAQLDKSGLPSDRFFAERPEGSVSTLKIQRTQQEDSAVYLCASSLARGPGELFFGEGSRLTVL.

The V and J genes are TRBV3-1 (or the pseudogene TRBV3-2) and TRBJ2-1, with 7 bases lining up with TRBD1. Germline V gene lookup returns CDR1 LGHDT and CDR2 YNNKEL (reference sequence). This CDR3 spans 15 amino acids. V gave up 6 bases and J gave up 10 bases; unmatched junction bases: 15. DNA for the CDR3: TGTGCCAGCAGTCACGACGGACAGGCGTTTGGAGAGCAGTTCTTC. It codes for CASSHDGQAFGEQFF.

For the CDR3, the DNA is TGTGCCATCATAGGAAAGGGGGCCTCCGGCTACACCTTC. The encoded protein is CAIIGKGASGYTF. The rearrangement joins TRBV6-5 to TRBJ1-2, with 7 positions matching TRBD1. Germline V gene data show CDR1 as MNHEY and CDR2 as SVGAGI. The CDR3 has 13 residues. J lost 8 bases, V lost 10 bases, and 13 bases had no gene match.

V gene TRBV6-2 or TRBV6-3 combines with J gene TRBJ2-7, with D perhaps matching TRBD2 (5 bases). This CDR3 is built from 14 residues. The V gene's germline CDR1 is MNHEY and CDR2 SVGEGT. The V gene lost 0 bases and the J gene lost 2 bases, with 8 bases spanning the gap. CDR3 in amino acids: CASSYSSGTYEQYF. In DNA, the CDR3 is TGTGCCAGCAGTTACTCCTCGGGGACCTACGAGCAGTACTTC.

The V gene is TRBV15, the J gene TRBJ1-5; D might be TRBD1 (5 bases). V dropped 4 bases and J dropped 5 bases, with 9 bases sitting between them. The germline CDR1 and CDR2 sequences are LNHNV and YYDKDF (reference sequence). The CDR3 totals 13 residues. CDR3 amino acids: CATSNEGDQPQHF. The CDR3 DNA reads TGTGCCACCAGCAACGAAGGGGATCAGCCCCAGCATTTT.

The V call is TRBV3-1 (or the pseudogene TRBV3-2), the J call TRBJ1-2; D gene unclear. CDR3 length: 13 amino acids. Germline values: CDR1 LGHDT, CDR2 YNNKEL (reference sequence). Trimming removed 5 bases at V and 0 bases at J, with 7 bases between. The CDR3 nucleotides are TGTGCCAGCAGCTTAGAGGCTAACTATGGCTACACCTTC. Its translation: CASSLEANYGYTF.

This clone was found once. The gene calls are TRBV9 and TRBJ2-3, with 11 bases identical to TRBD2. J was trimmed by 4 bases and V by 4 bases; bases with no gene match: 5. The CDR3 totals 15 residues. Germline CDR1 and CDR2: SGDLS and YYNGEE. The CDR3 sequence is CASSITSGRADTQYF. Written as DNA, the CDR3 is TGTGCCAGCAGCATTACTAGCGGGAGAGCAGATACGCAGTATTTT.

This clone was counted once. The chain couples TRBV7-9 to TRBJ2-2; D possibly uses TRBD1 or TRBD2 (5 bases each). The V and J ends lost 6 bases and 3 bases respectively, with 14 bases between them. Germline V gene sequence: CDR1 SEHNR, CDR2 FQNEAQ (reference sequence). The CDR3 is made up of 15 amino acids. The CDR3 sequence: CASRTRTGHTGELFF. The CDR3 region has the DNA TGTGCCAGCAGGACGCGGACGGGGCACACCGGGGAGCTGTTTTTT.

The gene calls are TRBV5-1 and TRBJ2-1; 9 bases agree with TRBD2. Germline V lookup: CDR1 SGHRS, CDR2 YFSETQ. Losses at the gene ends were 1 base for V and 6 bases for J; bases not matched to a gene: 2. The CDR3 runs 14 residues. This chain's CDR3 is CASSLPGLANEQFF. DNA for the CDR3: TGCGCCAGCAGCTTGCCGGGACTAGCCAATGAGCAGTTCTTC.

CDR3 in DNA: TGTGCCAGCAGCTTAGCTGTTGAGGGCACCGGGGAGCTGTTTTTT. Protein sequence: CASSLAVEGTGELFF. The chain is built from TRBV7-6 and TRBJ2-2, with TRBD2 as a possible D gene (5 bases). CDR3 length equals 15 residues. CDR1 and CDR2 (germline): SGHVS, FNYEAQ. The ends were cut back, 0 bases at V and 4 bases at J, with 9 bases in the middle. Full variable domain (missing parts from reference TRBV7-6 and TRBJ2-2): GAGVSQSPRYKVTKRGQDVALRCDPISGHVSLYWYRQALGQGPEFLTYFNYEAQQDKSGLPNDRFSAERPEGSISTLTIQRTEQRDSAMYRCASSLAVEGTGELFFGEGSRLTVL.

This chain links TRBV7-9 with TRBJ2-7; 7 positions agree with TRBD1. Per germline, CDR1 SEHNR and CDR2 FQNEAQ (reference sequence). The CDR3 extends over 16 amino acids. Trimming took 5 bases from V and 3 from J; bases not matched to a gene: 13. CDR3 sequence (DNA): TGTGCCAGCAGCGGCCGGGACAGTGGAGTTTTCTACGAGCAGTACTTC. Amino acids: CASSGRDSGVFYEQYF.

The chain carries TRBV7-2 and TRBJ2-3; D gene unclear. Germline-derived CDR1 and CDR2 are SGHTA and FQGNSA. The V end was cut by 2 bases, the J end by 6 bases, with 9 bases between. The CDR3 runs to 13 residues. Here the CDR3 reads CASSLPLPDTQYF. In DNA, the CDR3 is TGTGCCAGCAGCTTACCCCTTCCGGATACGCAGTATTTT.

The chain has TRBV2 and TRBJ2-7; 8 nucleotides line up with TRBD1. Trimming removed 8 bases from V and 7 bases from J; junction bases left unmatched: 10. Germline CDR1 reads SNHLY; CDR2 reads FYNNEI. The CDR3 has 13 amino acids. CDR3 sequence: CASRGQGATEQYF. The DNA for the CDR3 is TGTGCCAGCCGAGGACAGGGCGCTACGGAGCAGTACTTC.

The chain recombines TRBV18 with TRBJ2-1; 8 bases are shared with TRBD2. From germline, CDR1 is KGHSH and CDR2 LQKENI. Trimming at V came to 6 bases and at J to 6 bases, leaving 7 bases not matched to a gene. The length of the CDR3 is 14 residues. The CDR3 loop is CASSPIGRVNEQFF. CDR3 coding DNA: TGTGCCAGCTCCCCCATCGGGAGGGTCAATGAGCAGTTCTTC.

This clone has just one count. The rearrangement joins TRBV19 to TRBJ1-5; weak D call: TRBD1 (5 bases). Germline CDR1 and CDR2: LNHDA and SQIVND (reference sequence). The CDR3 is 15 residues long. V was trimmed by 3 bases and J by 2 bases, leaving 11 bases between them. CDR3 nucleotide sequence: TGTGCCAGTAGTATGGTTAGGGGCGGCAATCAGCCCCAGCATTTT. It translates to CASSMVRGGNQPQHF.

V is TRBV18 and J is TRBJ2-1; the match to TRBD2 covers 10 bases. This CDR3 is 15 amino acids long. CDR1 KGHSH and CDR2 LQKENI come from the germline V gene. Trimming removed 0 bases from V and 10 bases from J; junction bases left unmatched: 6. CDR3 bases: TGTGCCAGCTCACCACCAAGCGGGAGGGCCGGAGAGCAGTTCTTC. Residues: CASSPPSGRAGEQFF.

The CDR3 loop reads CASSEKGQGAGSYGYTF. The DNA of the CDR3 is TGTGCCAGCAGTGAAAAGGGACAGGGGGCGGGTAGCTATGGCTACACCTTC. This chain connects TRBV6-1 to TRBJ1-2; 12 nucleotides agree with TRBD1. Germline V gene lookup returns CDR1 MNHNS and CDR2 SASEGT. J was trimmed by 4 bases and V by 2 bases; bases with no gene match: 8. The CDR3 sequence is 17 residues long.

The chain carries TRBV12-3 or TRBV12-4 and TRBJ2-7; D call uncertain. The V end was cut by 2 bases, the J end by 8 bases, with 10 bases between. The CDR3 length is 12 residues. CDR3 loop: CASSLLAYKQYF. In DNA form, the CDR3 reads TGTGCCAGCAGTTTATTGGCGTACAAGCAGTACTTC.